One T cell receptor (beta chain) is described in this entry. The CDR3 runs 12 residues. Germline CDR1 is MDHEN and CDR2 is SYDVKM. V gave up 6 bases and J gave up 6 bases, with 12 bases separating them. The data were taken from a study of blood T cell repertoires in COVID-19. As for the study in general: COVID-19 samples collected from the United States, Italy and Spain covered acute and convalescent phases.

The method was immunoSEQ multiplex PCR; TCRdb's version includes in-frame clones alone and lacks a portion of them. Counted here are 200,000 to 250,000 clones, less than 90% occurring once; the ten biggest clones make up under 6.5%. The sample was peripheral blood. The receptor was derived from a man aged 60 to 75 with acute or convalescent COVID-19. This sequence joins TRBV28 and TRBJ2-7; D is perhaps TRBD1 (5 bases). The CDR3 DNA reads TGTGCCAGCAGGCAAACAGGTGCCGAGCAGTACTTC. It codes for CASRQTGAEQYF.